This TCR beta chain was sequenced during a study of T cells in tumors after PD-1 blockade. On the study more broadly: Treatment was either pembrolizumab 200 mg every 3 weeks or cemiplimab 350 mg every 2 weeks. Daily vismodegib 150 mg continued in a subset of anti-PD-1-treated patients. Peripheral blood samples averaged roughly 40,000 unique clonotypes and 113,528 templates.

TCRdb's table, derived via immunoSEQ multiplex PCR, lists solely in-frame clones and lacks some. There are more than 45,000 clones in the sample; approximately 80% occur only once, and over 7.5% lies in the top ten. Germline assignment: CDR1 SGHRS and CDR2 YFSETQ. The CDR3 has 13 residues. Trimming shortened V by 4 bases and J by 1 base, and 8 bases separated the two germline ends. The clonotype was recovered from a human donor with advanced basal cell or squamous cell carcinoma (not recorded which). This specimen was PBMCs, taken before anti-PD-1 therapy. The genes are TRBV5-1 and TRBJ1-1; D might be TRBD1 (5 bases). The CDR3 region has the DNA TGCGCCAGCAGCGATAGGGGGAACACTGAAGCTTTCTTT. This codes for CASSDRGNTEAFF.